This TCR beta chain came from a study of cytomegalovirus exposure and HLA in healthy donors. This clone was observed a few times. Germline CDR1 is SGHAT and CDR2 is FQDESV (reference sequence). V was cut by 2 bases and J by 4 bases, with 13 bases left in between. This CDR3 region has 15 residues. These donors, healthy bone marrow donors, were studied. PCR involved 60 Vbeta and 13 Jbeta primers. Repertoires were generated with immunoSEQ multiplex PCR, while TCRdb's copy carries only in-frame clones and drops some. The repertoire holds roughly 200,000 clones, with about 78% as singletons. The chain recombines TRBV11-1 with TRBJ2-3, with unresolved D. The specimen was PBMCs. This TCR was recovered from a man aged 60 to 69 in good health and CMV-seronegative. The CDR3 is CASSLNPTLSDTQYF. The CDR3 DNA reads TGTGCCAGCAGCTTAAACCCCACTCTTTCAGATACGCAGTATTTT.